Following are 12 T cell receptor beta chains from one sample sequenced in a study of T cell responses to AZD1222 COVID-19 vaccine. Using immunoSEQ multiplex PCR, the repertoire was profiled, and TCRdb retains in-frame clones only, with some absent. Seen here are 100,000 to 150,000 clones, 89% observed once, and the top ten hold approximately 6%. Source: peripheral blood, taken on day 0 of AZD1222 vaccination. Receptors originate from an adult in good health.

This rearrangement joins TRBV28 to TRBJ1-4; D is perhaps TRBD1 (6 bases). From germline, CDR1 is MDHEN and CDR2 SYDVKM. The CDR3 has 16 amino acids. The V end lost 4 bases, the J end lost 0 bases, and 12 bases lay between the germline ends. Written as DNA, the CDR3 is TGTGCCAGCAGTTCCGGACAGACTGCAACTAATGAAAAACTGTTTTTT. Encoded protein: CASSSGQTATNEKLFF.

The CDR3 nucleotides read TGTGCCAGCTCAAAGCAACAGGGTTGGGACACTGAAGCTTTCTTT. Translated, it gives CASSKQQGWDTEAFF. The J gene is TRBJ1-1, the V gene TRBV18; maybe TRBD1 (6 bases). Trimming stripped 5 bases from V and 3 bases from J, with 16 bases between. Germline-derived CDR1 and CDR2 are KGHSH and LQKENI. The CDR3 length is 15 residues. Full variable domain (rest looked up from reference TRBV18 and TRBJ1-1): NAGVMQNPRHLVRRRGQEARLRCSPMKGHSHVYWYRQLPEEGLKFMVYLQKENIIDESGMPKERFSAEFPKEGPSILRIQQVVRGDSAAYFCASSKQQGWDTEAFFGQGTRLTVV.

This chain connects TRBV10-3 to TRBJ2-1; perhaps TRBD1 as D (7 bases). This CDR3 is 14 amino acids long. The ends were cut back, 6 bases at V and 9 bases at J, with 18 bases in the middle. Germline CDR1 reads ENHRY; CDR2 reads SYGVKD. The CDR3 bases are TGTGCCATCAGCGGGGGCACGACAGGGACTGAGCAGTTCTTC. It codes for CAISGGTTGTEQFF.

Here the CDR3 reads CSVDGAVGGLYEQYF. The CDR3 DNA follows: TGCAGCGTTGATGGGGCCGTTGGGGGGCTCTACGAGCAGTACTTC. The V call is TRBV29-1, the J call TRBJ2-7, with D perhaps TRBD1 or TRBD2 (6 bases each). Germline loops: CDR1 SQVTM, CDR2 ANQGSEA. This CDR3 has 15 amino acids. With 3 bases removed from V and 3 bases from J, the gap between germline ends came to 18 bases.

V gene TRBV11-2 combines with J gene TRBJ2-7; perhaps TRBD1 as D (5 bases). V was pared by 4 bases and J by 4 bases, with 14 bases between. There are 14 residues in the CDR3. Germline V lookup: CDR1 SGHAT, CDR2 FQNNGV. CDR3 sequence: CASSSTTVSYEQYF. CDR3 DNA sequence: TGTGCCAGCAGCTCAACGACAGTCTCGTACGAGCAGTACTTC.

This clone is a singleton in its sample. The V and J genes are TRBV19 and TRBJ1-5, with D tentatively TRBD1 (6 bases). This CDR3 comprises 16 residues. Germline V gene sequence: CDR1 LNHDA, CDR2 SQIVND (reference sequence). Trimming pared 5 bases from V and 1 base from J, leaving 15 bases between. CDR3 in DNA: TGTGCCAGTAGTCCACTACAGGGTTCGAGCAATCAGCCCCAGCATTTT. Translated: CASSPLQGSSNQPQHF. The entire variable domain, with the rest obtained from reference TRBV19 and TRBJ1-5, is as follows: DGGITQSPKYLFRKEGQNVTLSCEQNLNHDAMYWYRQDPGQGLRLIYYSQIVNDFQKGDIAEGYSVSREKKESFPLTVTSAQKNPTAFYLCASSPLQGSSNQPQHFGDGTRLSIL.

J is TRBJ2-1 and V is TRBV4-1; a possible D gene is TRBD2 (6 bases). The V end lost 3 bases, the J end lost 4 bases, and 22 bases lay between the germline ends. Germline assignment: CDR1 MGHRA and CDR2 YSYEKL. This CDR3 is built from 18 residues. CDR3 nucleotides: TGCGCCAGCAGCCAGGGATCAGGGTTGCGGGGATCTTACAATGAGCAGTTCTTC. It encodes CASSQGSGLRGSYNEQFF.

This chain joins TRBV15 and TRBJ2-7, with D perhaps matching TRBD1 (5 bases). Trimming left V 3 bases short and J 7 bases short, with 10 bases between. The CDR3 contains 12 residues. Germline lookup yields CDR1 LNHNV and CDR2 YYDKDF (reference sequence). CDR3 region: CATSRSRQEQYF. The CDR3 DNA is TGTGCCACCAGCAGGTCCCGACAGGAGCAGTACTTC.

This sequence joins TRBV2 and TRBJ1-1, with D tentatively TRBD1 (5 bases). This CDR3 contains 12 residues. Germline CDR1 is SNHLY and CDR2 is FYNNEI. V lost 6 bases to trimming and J lost 8 bases, with 13 bases between them. In nucleotides, the CDR3 is TGTGCCAGCAGGGGGCGGGCAGAAGAAGCTTTCTTT. This encodes CASRGRAEEAFF. Filled out from reference TRBV2 and TRBJ1-1, the complete variable domain reads EPEVTQTPSHQVTQMGQEVILRCVPISNHLYFYWYRQILGQKVEFLVSFYNNEISEKSEIFDDQFSVERPDGSNFTLKIRSTKLEDSAMYFCASRGRAEEAFFGQGTRLTVV.

The chain couples TRBV18 to TRBJ2-2; no clear D. V gave up 0 bases and J gave up 0 bases, with 8 bases separating them. The CDR3 consists of 16 residues. The germline V gene has CDR1 KGHSH and CDR2 LQKENI. The CDR3 DNA is TGTGCCAGCTCACCACCCTACAGTACGAACACCGGGGAGCTGTTTTTT. It specifies CASSPPYSTNTGELFF.

This chain links TRBV29-1 with TRBJ2-3, with TRBD2 matching over 9 bases. Losses at the gene ends were 7 bases for V and 8 bases for J; bases not matched to a gene: 7. Germline V lookup: CDR1 SQVTM, CDR2 ANQGSEA. The CDR3 has 12 amino acids. The DNA for the CDR3 is TGCAGCGGTAGCGGGGGAACTACTACGCAGTATTTT. It yields the protein CSGSGGTTTQYF.

The rearrangement joins TRBV27 to TRBJ1-5; possible D gene TRBD1, 5 bases. Trimming left V 7 bases short and J 11 bases short, with 18 bases between. Germline CDR1 reads MNHEY; CDR2 reads SMNVEV (reference sequence). The CDR3 is 13 residues long. The CDR3 nucleotides are TGTGCCAGCACCTCCCAGTGGGGGTTGGCCCAGCATTTT. It translates to CASTSQWGLAQHF.